The source of this TCR beta chain is a study of CD4 T cells in relation to SARS-CoV-2 and coronaviruses. Across the study: After roughly 11 days of antigen culture, PBMC TCR beta CDR3s were sequenced.

TCRdb's copy holds only in-frame clones and misses some; the assay was immunoSEQ multiplex PCR. Here the sample spans tens of thousands of clones, roughly 80% being singletons. Trimming took off 0 bases at V and 2 bases at J, with 11 bases between the two ends. CDR1 and CDR2 (germline): GTSNPN, SVGIG (reference sequence). This CDR3 comprises 15 residues. This clone was seen a few times. As yet, its antigen is unknown. Sequenced sample: memory CD4+ T cells from PBMCs, cultured in vitro. The receptor was derived from an adult with COVID-19. V is TRBV30 and J is TRBJ2-1; D might be TRBD2 (6 bases). Written as DNA, the CDR3 is TGTGCCTGGAGTGTCCGGGGGACCACCTACAATGAGCAGTTCTTC. Translation gives CAWSVRGTTYNEQFF.